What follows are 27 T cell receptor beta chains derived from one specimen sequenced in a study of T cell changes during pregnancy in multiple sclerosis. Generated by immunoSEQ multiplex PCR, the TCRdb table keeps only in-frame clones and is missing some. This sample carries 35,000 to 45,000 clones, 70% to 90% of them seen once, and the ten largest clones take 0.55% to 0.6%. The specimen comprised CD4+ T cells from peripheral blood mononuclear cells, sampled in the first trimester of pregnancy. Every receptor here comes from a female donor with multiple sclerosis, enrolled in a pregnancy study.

The CDR3 DNA reads as TGCGCCAGCAGCTTGAACCCTAGCCGGAATCCTAGCACAGATACGCAGTATTTT. Translated: CASSLNPSRNPSTDTQYF. The chain recombines TRBV5-1 with TRBJ2-3, with a tentative D call TRBD2 (5 bases). This CDR3 contains 18 residues. Germline assignment: CDR1 SGHRS and CDR2 YFSETQ. Trimming pared 1 base from V and 0 bases from J, leaving 18 bases between.

The CDR3 DNA reads as TGTGCCAGCATCCCGACAGGGTGGGACACTGAAGCTTTCTTT. Encoded protein: CASIPTGWDTEAFF. V and J are TRBV27 and TRBJ1-1; 7 nucleotides match TRBD1. Germline CDR1 and CDR2: MNHEY and SMNVEV (reference sequence). The CDR3 extends over 14 amino acids. V lost 7 bases, J lost 3 bases, and 8 bases stayed unmatched.

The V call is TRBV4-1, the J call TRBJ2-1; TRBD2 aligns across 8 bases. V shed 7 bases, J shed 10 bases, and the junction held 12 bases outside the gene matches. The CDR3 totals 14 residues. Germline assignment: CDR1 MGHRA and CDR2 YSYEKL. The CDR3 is CASTVGRALGEQFF. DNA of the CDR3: TGCGCCAGCACGGTCGGGAGGGCCCTTGGCGAGCAGTTCTTC.

This CDR3 is CASSLDGHPANYGYTF. CDR3 nucleotides: TGTGCCAGCAGCTTAGACGGACACCCAGCTAACTATGGCTACACCTTC. This sequence joins TRBV7-3 and TRBJ1-2, with D perhaps matching TRBD1 (5 bases). CDR3 length: 16 amino acids. V was cut by 2 bases and J by 0 bases, with 13 bases left in between. Per germline, CDR1 SGHTA and CDR2 FQGTGA.

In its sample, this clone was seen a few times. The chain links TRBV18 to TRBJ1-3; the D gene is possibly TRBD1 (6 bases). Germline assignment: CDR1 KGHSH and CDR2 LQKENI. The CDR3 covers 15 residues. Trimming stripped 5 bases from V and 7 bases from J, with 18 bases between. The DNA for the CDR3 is TGTGCCAGCTCAGACCGGGACAAGATATGGAACACCATATATTTT. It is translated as CASSDRDKIWNTIYF. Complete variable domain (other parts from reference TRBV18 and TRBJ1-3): NAGVMQNPRHLVRRRGQEARLRCSPMKGHSHVYWYRQLPEEGLKFMVYLQKENIIDESGMPKERFSAEFPKEGPSILRIQQVVRGDSAAYFCASSDRDKIWNTIYFGEGSWLTVV.

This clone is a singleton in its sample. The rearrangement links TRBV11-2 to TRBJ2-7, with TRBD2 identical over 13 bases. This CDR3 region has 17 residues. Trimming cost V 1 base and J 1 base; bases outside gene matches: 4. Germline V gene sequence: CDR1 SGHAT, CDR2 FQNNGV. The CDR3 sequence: CASSLGPTSGRSYEQYF. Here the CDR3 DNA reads TGTGCCAGCAGCTTAGGACCGACTAGCGGGAGGTCCTACGAGCAGTACTTC. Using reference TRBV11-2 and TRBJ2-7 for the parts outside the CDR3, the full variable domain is EAGVAQSPRYKIIEKRQSVAFWCNPISGHATLYWYQQILGQGPKLLIQFQNNGVVDDSQLPKDRFSAERLKGVDSTLKIQPAKLEDSAVYLCASSLGPTSGRSYEQYFGPGTRLTVT.

Here the CDR3 reads CASSSQGGGSGYTF. Here the CDR3 DNA reads TGTGCCAGCAGCTCACAGGGTGGTGGCTCTGGCTACACCTTC. This chain joins TRBV7-3 and TRBJ1-2, with D maybe TRBD1 (6 bases). Trimming pared 4 bases from V and 7 bases from J, leaving 16 bases between. Germline V gives CDR1 SGHTA, CDR2 FQGTGA. The CDR3 spans 14 residues.

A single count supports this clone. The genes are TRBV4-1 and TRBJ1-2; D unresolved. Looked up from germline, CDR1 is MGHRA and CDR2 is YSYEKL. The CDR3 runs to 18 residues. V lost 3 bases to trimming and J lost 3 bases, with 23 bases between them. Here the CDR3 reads CASSHPLTGSANHYGYTF. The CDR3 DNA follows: TGCGCCAGCAGCCACCCCCTAACGGGTTCTGCCAATCACTATGGCTACACCTTC.

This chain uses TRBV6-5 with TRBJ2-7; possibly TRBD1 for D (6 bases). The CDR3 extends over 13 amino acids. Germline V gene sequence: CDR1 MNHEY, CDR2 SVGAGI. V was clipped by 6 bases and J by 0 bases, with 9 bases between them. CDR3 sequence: CASRQGGSYEQYF. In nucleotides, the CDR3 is TGTGCCAGCAGGCAAGGGGGCTCCTACGAGCAGTACTTC.

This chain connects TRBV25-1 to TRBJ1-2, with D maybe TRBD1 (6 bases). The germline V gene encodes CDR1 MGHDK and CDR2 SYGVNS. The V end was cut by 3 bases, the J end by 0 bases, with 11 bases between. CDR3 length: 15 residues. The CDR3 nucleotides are TGTGCCAGCAGTGAGAGTAGGGGGTCTAACTATGGCTACACCTTC. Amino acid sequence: CASSESRGSNYGYTF.

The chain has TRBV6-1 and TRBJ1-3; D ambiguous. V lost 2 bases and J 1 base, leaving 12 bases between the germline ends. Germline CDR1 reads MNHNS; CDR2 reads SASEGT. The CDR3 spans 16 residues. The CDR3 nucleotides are TGTGCCAGCAGTGAATTTGGCGGAAAGTCTGGAAACACCATATATTTT. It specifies CASSEFGGKSGNTIYF.

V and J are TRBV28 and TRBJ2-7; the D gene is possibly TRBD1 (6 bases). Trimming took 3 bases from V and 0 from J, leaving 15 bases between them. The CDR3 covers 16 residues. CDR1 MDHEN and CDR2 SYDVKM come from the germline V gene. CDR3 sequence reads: CASSFFRGHTSYEQYF. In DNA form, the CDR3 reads TGTGCCAGCAGTTTTTTCAGGGGACATACCTCCTACGAGCAGTACTTC.

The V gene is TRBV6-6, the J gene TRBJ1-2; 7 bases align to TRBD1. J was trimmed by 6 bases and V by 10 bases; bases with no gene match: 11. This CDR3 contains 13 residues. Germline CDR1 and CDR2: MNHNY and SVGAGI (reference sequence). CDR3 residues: CATRTGPGDGYTF. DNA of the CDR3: TGTGCCACCAGGACAGGCCCGGGCGATGGCTACACCTTC.

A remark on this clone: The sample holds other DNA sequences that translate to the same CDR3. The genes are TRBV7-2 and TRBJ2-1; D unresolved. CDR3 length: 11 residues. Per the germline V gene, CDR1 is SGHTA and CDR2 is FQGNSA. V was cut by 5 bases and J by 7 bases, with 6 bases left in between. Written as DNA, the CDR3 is TGTGCCAGCAGCCCCAGGAATGAGCAGTTCTTC. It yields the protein CASSPRNEQFF.

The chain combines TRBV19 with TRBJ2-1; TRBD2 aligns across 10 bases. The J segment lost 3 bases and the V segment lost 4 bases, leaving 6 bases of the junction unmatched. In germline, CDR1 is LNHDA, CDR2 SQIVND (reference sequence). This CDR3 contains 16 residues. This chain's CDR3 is CASSTTGLASYNEQFF. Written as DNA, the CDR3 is TGTGCCAGTAGTACTACGGGACTAGCGAGCTACAATGAGCAGTTCTTC.

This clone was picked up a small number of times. The CDR3, as DNA: TGTGCCAGTAGGCGGGTCGAGGGCGGACTAGCGGGAGACTACGAGCAGTACTTC. This codes for CASRRVEGGLAGDYEQYF. The gene calls are TRBV19 and TRBJ2-7; 13 nucleotides agree with TRBD2. The germline CDR1 and CDR2 sequences are LNHDA and SQIVND (reference sequence). J gave up 3 bases and V 6 bases, and 14 bases lay outside the gene matches. CDR3 length equals 18 residues.

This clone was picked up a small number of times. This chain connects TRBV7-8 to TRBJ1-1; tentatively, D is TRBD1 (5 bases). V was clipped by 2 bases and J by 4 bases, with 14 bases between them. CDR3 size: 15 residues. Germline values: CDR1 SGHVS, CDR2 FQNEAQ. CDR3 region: CASSLSAGLITEAFF. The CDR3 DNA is TGTGCCAGCAGCTTATCTGCAGGGCTGATCACTGAAGCTTTCTTT. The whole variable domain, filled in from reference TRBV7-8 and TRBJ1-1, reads GAGVSQSPRYKVAKRGQDVALRCDPISGHVSLFWYQQALGQGPEFLTYFQNEAQLDKSGLPSDRFFAERPEGSVSTLKIQRTQQEDSAVYLCASSLSAGLITEAFFGQGTRLTVV.

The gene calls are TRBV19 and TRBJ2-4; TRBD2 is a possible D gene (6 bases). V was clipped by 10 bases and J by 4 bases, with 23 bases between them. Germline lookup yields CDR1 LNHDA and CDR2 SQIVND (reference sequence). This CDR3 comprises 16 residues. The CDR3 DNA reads TGTGCCACAACACCCGGACTAAACGGGGGAAAAAACATTCAGTACTTC. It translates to CATTPGLNGGKNIQYF.

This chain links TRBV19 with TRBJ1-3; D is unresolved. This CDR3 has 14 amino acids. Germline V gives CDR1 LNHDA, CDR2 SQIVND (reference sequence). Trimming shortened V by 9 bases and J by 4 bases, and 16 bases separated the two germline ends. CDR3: CASTENLWGNTIYF. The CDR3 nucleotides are TGTGCCAGCACCGAGAACTTATGGGGAAACACCATATATTTT. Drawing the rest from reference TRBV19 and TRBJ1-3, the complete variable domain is DGGITQSPKYLFRKEGQNVTLSCEQNLNHDAMYWYRQDPGQGLRLIYYSQIVNDFQKGDIAEGYSVSREKKESFPLTVTSAQKNPTAFYLCASTENLWGNTIYFGEGSWLTVV.

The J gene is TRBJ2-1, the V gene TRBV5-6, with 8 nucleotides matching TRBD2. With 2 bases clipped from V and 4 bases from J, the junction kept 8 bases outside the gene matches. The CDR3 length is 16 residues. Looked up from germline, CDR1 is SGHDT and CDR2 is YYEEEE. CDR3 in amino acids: CASSLLPGTRYNEQFF. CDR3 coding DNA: TGTGCCAGCAGCTTACTCCCTGGGACTAGATACAATGAGCAGTTCTTC.

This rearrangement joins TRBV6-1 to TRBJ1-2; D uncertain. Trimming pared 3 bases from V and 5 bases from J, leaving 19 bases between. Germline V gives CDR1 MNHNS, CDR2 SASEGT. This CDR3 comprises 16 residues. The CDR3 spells CASSDGGRTNYYGYTF. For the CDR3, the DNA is TGTGCCAGCAGTGATGGTGGGAGGACTAACTATTATGGCTACACCTTC.

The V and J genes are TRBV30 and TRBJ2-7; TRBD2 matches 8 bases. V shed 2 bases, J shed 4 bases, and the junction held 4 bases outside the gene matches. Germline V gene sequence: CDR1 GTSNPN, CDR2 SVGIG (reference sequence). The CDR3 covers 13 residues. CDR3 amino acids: CAWSRSSGYEQYF. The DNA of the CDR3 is TGTGCCTGGAGTCGGTCTAGCGGGTACGAGCAGTACTTC.

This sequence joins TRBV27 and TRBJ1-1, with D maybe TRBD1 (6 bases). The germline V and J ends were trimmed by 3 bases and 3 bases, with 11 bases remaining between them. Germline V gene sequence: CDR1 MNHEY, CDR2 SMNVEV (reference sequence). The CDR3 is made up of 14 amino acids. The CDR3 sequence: CASSFQGSYTEAFF. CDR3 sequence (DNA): TGTGCCAGCAGTTTCCAGGGGTCGTACACTGAAGCTTTCTTT.

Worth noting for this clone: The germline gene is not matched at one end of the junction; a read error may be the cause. The chain's CDR3 is CASSRTAGGYAQYF. The CDR3, as DNA: TGTGCCAGCAGTCGGACAGCGGGAGGTTACGCGCAGTACTTC. This chain links TRBV27 with TRBJ2-7, with 9 bases identical to TRBD2. The germline V gene has CDR1 MNHEY and CDR2 SMNVEV (reference sequence). The CDR3 has 14 residues.

CDR3 loop: CASSISPSGASYEQYF. CDR3 coding DNA: TGTGCCAGTAGTATCAGTCCTAGCGGGGCCTCCTACGAGCAGTACTTC. The V gene is TRBV19, the J gene TRBJ2-7, with 9 bases matching TRBD2. This CDR3 is 16 amino acids long. Unmatched junction bases numbered 6, after V lost 3 bases and J lost 0 bases. CDR1 LNHDA and CDR2 SQIVND come from the germline V gene (reference sequence).

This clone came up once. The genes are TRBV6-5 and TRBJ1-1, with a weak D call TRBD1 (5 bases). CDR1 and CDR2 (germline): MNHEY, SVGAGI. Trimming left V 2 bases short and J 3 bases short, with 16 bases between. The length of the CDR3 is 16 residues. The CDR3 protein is CASSYAGLWGDTEAFF. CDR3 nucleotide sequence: TGTGCCAGCAGTTACGCCGGCCTATGGGGGGACACTGAAGCTTTCTTT.

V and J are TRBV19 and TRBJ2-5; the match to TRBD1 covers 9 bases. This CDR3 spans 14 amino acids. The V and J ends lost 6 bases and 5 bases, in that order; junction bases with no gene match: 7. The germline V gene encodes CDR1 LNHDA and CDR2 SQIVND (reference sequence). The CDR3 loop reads CASRRTGAGETQYF. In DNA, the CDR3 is TGTGCCAGTAGACGGACAGGGGCAGGGGAGACCCAGTACTTC.